A selection of T cell receptor beta chains follows, all from one sample in a study of cytomegalovirus exposure and HLA in healthy donors. The protocol was immunoSEQ multiplex PCR, while the TCRdb copy is restricted to in-frame clones and leaves out a portion. Of 150,000 to 200,000 clones listed, approximately 96% are singletons. The sample was PBMCs. The receptors were gathered from a woman younger than 30 in good health and CMV-seronegative. CDR3s include the opening cysteine and the closing phenylalanine or tryptophan. Each record gives: J gene, D gene, clone size, V gene, CDR3 DNA, CDR3 protein. The D gene is left open where the match is weak. Part of the rows lack a size; the others show once, few, many or a class for expanded clones.

J: TRBJ2-1; D: -; size: -; V: TRBV27; DNA: TGTGCCAGCAGTCTACAGGGTTTTGGTGAGCAGTTCTTC; CDR3: CASSLQGFGEQFF
J: TRBJ2-7; D: -; size: -; V: TRBV18; DNA: TGTGCCAGCTCACCACCCCTGGGGGCCGGGGAATCCTACGAGCAGTACTTC; CDR3: CASSPPLGAGESYEQYF
J: TRBJ2-5; D: -; size: -; V: TRBV6-6; DNA: TGTGCCAGCCGCGGGGTTGAGGGACGTCAAGAGACCCAGTACTTC; CDR3: CASRGVEGRQETQYF
J: TRBJ2-1; D: -; size: -; V: TRBV7-9; DNA: TGTGCCAGCAGCGTCACAGGCTTGGTGCAGTTCTTC; CDR3: CASSVTGLVQFF
J: TRBJ1-6; D: -; size: -; V: TRBV7-9; DNA: TGTGCCAGCAGCTTAGTCGTCACCGGTAATTCACCCCTCCACTTT; CDR3: CASSLVVTGNSPLHF
J: TRBJ2-1; D: -; size: -; V: TRBV27; DNA: TGTGCCAGCAGTTCCCATTTGGGACTTCCAAATGAGCAGTTCTTC; CDR3: CASSSHLGLPNEQFF
J: TRBJ1-4; D: -; size: few; V: TRBV7-6; DNA: TGTGCCAGCAGCTTGGGGCCCAATGAAAAACTGTTTTTT; CDR3: CASSLGPNEKLFF
J: TRBJ1-1; D: -; size: -; V: TRBV7-6; DNA: TGTGCCAGCAGCCCTTACGGGGGGGACACTGAAGCTTTCTTT; CDR3: CASSPYGGDTEAFF
J: TRBJ2-3; D: -; size: -; V: TRBV11-2; DNA: TGTGCCAGCAGCCGTGAAGAGGCTACGCAGTATTTT; CDR3: CASSREEATQYF
J: TRBJ2-5; D: TRBD2; size: once; V: TRBV7-3; DNA: TGTGCCAGCAGCCCTGGGGCTAGCGGGGGGGCTCATCGTCGGGAGACCCAGTACTTC; CDR3: CASSPGASGGAHRRETQYF
J: TRBJ1-1; D: -; size: -; V: TRBV14; DNA: TGTGCCAGCAGCCACTCCAGGCCCATGAACACTGAAGCTTTCTTT; CDR3: CASSHSRPMNTEAFF
J: TRBJ1-4; D: -; size: -; V: TRBV5-1; DNA: TGCGCCAGCAGCTTGGGGGGGCTGAATGAAAAACTGTTTTTT; CDR3: CASSLGGLNEKLFF
J: TRBJ2-7; D: TRBD1; size: -; V: TRBV29-1; DNA: TGCAGCGTGGTCGGACAGGCCTACGAGCAGTACTTC; CDR3: CSVVGQAYEQYF
J: TRBJ1-2; D: TRBD1; size: -; V: TRBV6-6; DNA: TGTGCCAGCAGTTACCAGGGGACAGCTAACTATGGCTACACCTTC; CDR3: CASSYQGTANYGYTF
J: TRBJ1-1; D: TRBD1; size: -; V: TRBV5-1; DNA: TGCGCCAGCAACCAGGGGGAATACACTGAAGCTTTCTTT; CDR3: CASNQGEYTEAFF
J: TRBJ2-2; D: TRBD2; size: -; V: TRBV14; DNA: TGTGCCAGCAGCCTCAAGCGGGGTCTGGGTACCGGGGAGCTGTTTTTT; CDR3: CASSLKRGLGTGELFF
J: TRBJ1-2; D: TRBD1; size: -; V: TRBV5-4; DNA: TGTGCCAGCAGCTTGGGGGGACAGTTTAACTATGGCTACACCTTC; CDR3: CASSLGGQFNYGYTF
J: TRBJ1-1; D: TRBD1; size: -; V: TRBV6-5; DNA: TGTGCCAGCAGTCTTACCTTGGGACAGGGAGAAGCTTTCTTT; CDR3: CASSLTLGQGEAFF
J: TRBJ1-1; D: TRBD1; size: -; V: TRBV14; DNA: TGTGCCAGCAGCCTGGGACAGGCCACTGAAGCTTTCTTT; CDR3: CASSLGQATEAFF
J: TRBJ2-4; D: -; size: -; V: TRBV25-1; DNA: TGTGCCAGCGCCAACGCCGGGACCAAAAACATTCAGTACTTC; CDR3: CASANAGTKNIQYF
J: TRBJ1-6; D: -; size: -; V: TRBV5-1; DNA: TGCGCCAGCAGCTTCTCCGATTCACCCCTCCACTTT; CDR3: CASSFSDSPLHF
J: TRBJ1-1; D: TRBD1; size: once; V: TRBV18; DNA: TGTGCCAGCTCACCACCGTCGACAGGGACTAGGAGCACTGAAGCTTTCTTT; CDR3: CASSPPSTGTRSTEAFF
J: TRBJ2-1; D: TRBD1; size: -; V: TRBV14; DNA: TGTGCCAGCAGTGTGACAGGGGGCACCTACAATGAGCAGTTCTTC; CDR3: CASSVTGGTYNEQFF
J: TRBJ2-5; D: TRBD1; size: -; V: TRBV12-5; DNA: TGTGCTAGTGGTTCAGGACAGGGACAAGAGACCCAGTACTTC; CDR3: CASGSGQGQETQYF
J: TRBJ1-1; D: -; size: -; V: TRBV11-2; DNA: TGTGCCAGCAGCTTTGCCAGCACTGAAGCTTTCTTT; CDR3: CASSFASTEAFF
J: TRBJ2-3; D: TRBD2; size: -; V: TRBV7-2; DNA: TGTGCCAGCAGCCCCCAAGCGCGGGGGGGCCTTGGGACAGATACGCAGTATTTT; CDR3: CASSPQARGGLGTDTQYF
J: TRBJ2-7; D: TRBD2; size: few; V: TRBV2; DNA: TGTGCCAGCAGTGTCCCTAGCGGGGGGGGGTACTCCTACGAGCAGTACTTC; CDR3: CASSVPSGGGYSYEQYF
J: TRBJ2-7; D: -; size: -; V: TRBV10-3; DNA: TGTGCCATCAGTGAGAGGGGGAACGAGCAGTACTTC; CDR3: CAISERGNEQYF
J: TRBJ2-3; D: TRBD1; size: -; V: TRBV6-6; DNA: TGTGCCAGCAGGGGACAGGGGCGCCCAGATACGCAGTATTTT; CDR3: CASRGQGRPDTQYF
J: TRBJ2-7; D: TRBD2; size: few; V: TRBV11-2; DNA: TGTGCCAGCAGCCGGGGGGGCGGGTCCTACGAGCAGTACTTC; CDR3: CASSRGGGSYEQYF
J: TRBJ2-7; D: -; size: -; V: TRBV13; DNA: TGTGCCAGCAGCTTTACCGGGGGTATCTCCTACGAGCAGTACTTC; CDR3: CASSFTGGISYEQYF
J: TRBJ2-1; D: TRBD1; size: once; V: TRBV7-3; DNA: TGTGCCAGCAGCTCACCAACGGACAGGGGAGGCGAGCAGTTCTTC; CDR3: CASSSPTDRGGEQFF
J: TRBJ1-6; D: -; size: -; V: TRBV19; DNA: TGTGCCAGTAGTACCTCGACGGGTTCGGATTCACCCCTCCACTTT; CDR3: CASSTSTGSDSPLHF
J: TRBJ2-4; D: -; size: -; V: TRBV21-1; DNA: TGTGCCAGCACCATAGGGGAGGGGTTAGCCAAAAACATTCAGTACTTC; CDR3: CASTIGEGLAKNIQYF
J: TRBJ2-3; D: TRBD2; size: once; V: TRBV9; DNA: TGTGCCAGCAGCCCAAGACTAGCGGGGCAAAATACGCAGTATTTT; CDR3: CASSPRLAGQNTQYF
J: TRBJ2-2; D: -; size: -; V: TRBV2; DNA: TGTGCCAGCAAACAAGGGGGGAACACCGGGGAGCTGTTTTTT; CDR3: CASKQGGNTGELFF
J: TRBJ1-2; D: TRBD1; size: -; V: TRBV4-2; DNA: TGTGCCAGCAGCTTGACATACCGGGACAGGGCGGGCTATGGCTACACCTTC; CDR3: CASSLTYRDRAGYGYTF
J: TRBJ2-3; D: TRBD2; size: -; V: TRBV6-4; DNA: TGTGCCAGCAGTGACGGCGGGGGGGCAGATACGCAGTATTTT; CDR3: CASSDGGGADTQYF